The sample holds many counts of the clone carrying this TCR beta chain. The data belong to a study of Graves' ophthalmopathy and Graves' hyperthyroidism. CDR3 regions of TCR beta were amplified from RNA transcripts. First-round RT-PCR used HTBI primers; second-round multiplex PCR followed. TCRdb fed the multiplex PCR reads into MiXCR, producing one record per CDR3 protein. The sample has hundreds of thousands of distinct CDR3 sequences, approximately 21% seen once; the top ten hold roughly 3%. The germline V and J ends were trimmed by 2 bases and 5 bases, with 12 bases remaining between them. CDR1 and CDR2 (germline): MNHNS, SASEGT. The CDR3 sequence is 14 residues long.

The chain has TRBV6-1 and TRBJ1-2, with a weak D call TRBD1 (6 bases). The sequence was collected from a woman under 30 with stable Graves' hyperthyroidism. The sequenced sample consisted of peripheral blood. As DNA, the CDR3 is TGTGCCAGCAGTGAATTGGGGGGCGCGTATGGCTACACCTTC. It specifies CASSELGGAYGYTF.